The clone carrying this T cell receptor (beta chain) was picked up one time. The CDR3 is made up of 14 amino acids. J gave up 12 bases and V 2 bases, and 5 bases lay outside the gene matches. From germline, CDR1 is MNHEY and CDR2 SMNVEV (reference sequence). The data belong to a study of blood T cell repertoires in COVID-19. Across the study: Material from acute and convalescent COVID-19 was sourced from the United States, Italy and Spain. PBMCs, B-cell-depleted T cells, or T cells were the source of the cDNA or gDNA that made up the material.

The authors' processing: Researchers report that nucleated cell counts were estimated from reference gene primer amplification. Only in-frame clones appear in the TCRdb table, and some are missing; sequencing was by immunoSEQ multiplex PCR. The DNA was the basis for D and trimming; V, J and clone size are from that table. The table includes fewer than 65,000 clones, 86% detected once. This sequence originates from a woman of 80 years or more with acute or convalescent COVID-19. The J gene is TRBJ2-6, the V gene TRBV27; 9 bases are a match to TRBD1. The sample consisted of peripheral blood. The CDR3 bases are TGTGCCAGCAGTTTAGGGGACAGGGAGTCCGTCCTGACTTTC. Translating it yields CASSLGDRESVLTF.